This is a list of T cell receptor beta chains from one sample in a study of shared clonotypes between healthy human individuals. Repertoires were generated with immunoSEQ multiplex PCR, while TCRdb's copy carries only in-frame clones and drops some. The table lists some 2.1 million clones, about 95% of them singletons, with 0.9% to 1.4% in the top ten. The specimen sequenced was naive CD8+ T cells sorted from blood. The source of these receptors is a man in his late teens or twenties in good health. Both conserved end residues are part of each CDR3. Expanded clones get a size class; other rows say once, few or many, or leave the size out.

V gene	clone size	J gene	CDR3 protein
TRBV7-2	few	TRBJ1-2	CASRIDRDHGYTF
TRBV4-1	NA	TRBJ2-7	CASSQRGQGTYEQYF
TRBV5-3	few	TRBJ1-4	CARSLVRSPTNEKLFF
TRBV6-5	NA	TRBJ2-2	CASSYARDTGELFF
TRBV6-5	once	TRBJ1-1	CASNKGGTNTEAFF
TRBV6-5	NA	TRBJ1-1	CASSYSINTEAFF
TRBV29-1	NA	TRBJ1-1	CSVDGWETEAFF
TRBV6-5	once	TRBJ2-5	CASSPRPWETQYF
TRBV5-1	NA	TRBJ2-7	CASSETGASYEQYF
TRBV13	NA	TRBJ2-7	CASSSSTSPQTYEQYF
TRBV19	once	TRBJ1-1	CASSSRGRSDTEAFF
TRBV11-2	NA	TRBJ2-5	CASSPGGGGQETQYF
TRBV27	NA	TRBJ1-6	CASSDPTGVNSPLHF
TRBV30	NA	TRBJ1-4	CAWSVQGGPPSGEKLFF
TRBV19	NA	TRBJ1-2	CVSHYRGGSGYTF
TRBV27	NA	TRBJ2-6	CASSFAGEANVLTF
TRBV2	NA	TRBJ1-1	CASTKWATAPDTEAFF
TRBV7-6	once	TRBJ2-1	CASSPGLAGGENEQFF
TRBV7-9	NA	TRBJ2-1	CASSRTEKTSNEQFF
TRBV9	NA	TRBJ2-7	CASSGGTGGEQYF
TRBV18	once	TRBJ2-5	CASRIGQAQETQYF
TRBV9	NA	TRBJ2-7	CASSAGTGSSYEQYF
TRBV27	NA	TRBJ2-1	CASSTRAPDNEQFF
TRBV2	few	TRBJ1-6	CASSELQYNSPLHF
TRBV28	NA	TRBJ1-1	CASTPLDEQLNTEAFF
TRBV14	NA	TRBJ2-7	CASSQEVAYEQYF
TRBV7-6	NA	TRBJ2-2	CASGRELTGELFF
TRBV19	NA	TRBJ2-1	CASSPDLSYNEQFF
TRBV4-3	once	TRBJ1-1	CASSQTDRYTEAFF
TRBV4-1	NA	TRBJ2-7	CASSQTGGNYEQYF
TRBV18	NA	TRBJ1-6	CASSPKRASSYNSPLHF
TRBV10-3	NA	TRBJ2-7	CAISDSQGDEQYF
TRBV21-1	NA	TRBJ2-5	CASSKPRGQEETQYF
TRBV7-6	once	TRBJ2-7	CASSPADRYYEQYF
TRBV27	NA	TRBJ2-7	CASSWTPLVEQYF
TRBV9	NA	TRBJ2-7	CASSVSGGPGYEQYF
TRBV6-5	NA	TRBJ1-2	CASSYSTPPGDGYTF
TRBV27	NA	TRBJ2-5	CASSPLYGPSGGETQYF
TRBV19	NA	TRBJ2-3	CASSIGAGKDTQYF
TRBV7-8	NA	TRBJ2-7	CASSPSGTGSYEQYF
TRBV4-3	few	TRBJ1-4	CASSPLAGGKEKLFF
TRBV27	NA	TRBJ2-1	CASSYDGDEQFF